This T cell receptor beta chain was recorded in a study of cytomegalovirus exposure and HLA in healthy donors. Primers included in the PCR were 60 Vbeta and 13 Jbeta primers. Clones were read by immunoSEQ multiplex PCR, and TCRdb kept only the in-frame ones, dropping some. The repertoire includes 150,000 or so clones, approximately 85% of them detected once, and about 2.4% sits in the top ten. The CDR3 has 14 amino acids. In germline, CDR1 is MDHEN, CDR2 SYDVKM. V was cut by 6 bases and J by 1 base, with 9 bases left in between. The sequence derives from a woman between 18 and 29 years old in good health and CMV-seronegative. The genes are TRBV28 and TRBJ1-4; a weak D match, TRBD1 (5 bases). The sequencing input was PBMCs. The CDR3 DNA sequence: TGTGCCAGCAGGAGACAGCTAACTAATGAAAAACTGTTTTTT. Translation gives CASRRQLTNEKLFF.